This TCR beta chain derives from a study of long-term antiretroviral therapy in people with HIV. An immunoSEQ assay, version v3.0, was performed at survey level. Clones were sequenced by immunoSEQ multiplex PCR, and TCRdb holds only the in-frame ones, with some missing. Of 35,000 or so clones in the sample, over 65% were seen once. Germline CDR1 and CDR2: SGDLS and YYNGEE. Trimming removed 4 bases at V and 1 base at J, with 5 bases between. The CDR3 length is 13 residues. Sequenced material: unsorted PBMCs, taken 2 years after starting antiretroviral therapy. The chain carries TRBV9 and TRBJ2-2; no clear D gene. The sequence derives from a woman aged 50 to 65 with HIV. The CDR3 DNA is TGTGCCAGCAGCCCAGAGAACACCGGGGAGCTGTTTTTT. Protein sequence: CASSPENTGELFF.